These T cell receptor beta chains were read from a single sample in a study of T-cell memory formation after mild COVID-19. TCRdb re-derived calls from the 5' RACE reads in MiXCR, one entry per CDR3 protein. The sample carries about 300,000 distinct CDR3 sequences, around 19% recorded once. Sequencing input: PBMCs or a T cell subset sorted from them (not recorded which). These receptors all come from a man aged 18 to 35 who had mild COVID-19 (a few samples of this study predate the infection). Cell type and time point are not known. The CDR3 runs from the conserved cysteine through the conserved F or W. D genes are given only for firm matches. Some rows mark clone size as missing; the rest say once, few, many or name a class of expanded clone.

d_call: -; v_call: TRBV7-2; j_call: TRBJ1-2; clone_size: -; cdr3_nt: TGTGCCAGCAGCTACGGACAGCGTAATTACGGCTACACCTTC; cdr3_aa: CASSYGQRNYGYTF
d_call: -; v_call: TRBV2; j_call: TRBJ2-3; clone_size: -; cdr3_nt: TGTGCCAGCAGTGAGTCGGGGTCTTTGGCAGATACGCAGTATTTT; cdr3_aa: CASSESGSLADTQYF
d_call: TRBD2; v_call: TRBV5-1; j_call: TRBJ2-1; clone_size: -; cdr3_nt: TGCGCCAGCAGCTTGTTATCTAGCGGGGGCGATGAGCAGTTCTTC; cdr3_aa: CASSLLSSGGDEQFF
d_call: -; v_call: TRBV7-9; j_call: TRBJ1-2; clone_size: -; cdr3_nt: TGTGCCAGCAGCACCCAGGGGTTCTATGGCTACACCTTC; cdr3_aa: CASSTQGFYGYTF
d_call: -; v_call: TRBV5-5; j_call: TRBJ2-2; clone_size: few; cdr3_nt: TGTGCCAGCAGCTACCAGGGAACCGGGGAGCTGTTTTTT; cdr3_aa: CASSYQGTGELFF
d_call: -; v_call: TRBV12-3/TRBV12-4; j_call: TRBJ1-4; clone_size: -; cdr3_nt: TGTGCCAGCAGTTTGGGGTTGATTAATGAAAAACTGTTTTTT; cdr3_aa: CASSLGLINEKLFF
d_call: TRBD2; v_call: TRBV20-1; j_call: TRBJ2-3; clone_size: few; cdr3_nt: TGCAGTGCCGTCAGGACTAGCGGGGGGGCAGATACGCAGTATTTT; cdr3_aa: CSAVRTSGGADTQYF
d_call: -; v_call: TRBV29-1; j_call: TRBJ1-1; clone_size: -; cdr3_nt: TGCAGCGTTGACGACAGCTCCCGCACTGAAGCTTTCTTT; cdr3_aa: CSVDDSSRTEAFF
d_call: -; v_call: TRBV5-1; j_call: TRBJ1-3; clone_size: -; cdr3_nt: TGCGCCAGCAGCTTGAATACTGCGGATGGAAACACCATATATTTT; cdr3_aa: CASSLNTADGNTIYF
d_call: -; v_call: TRBV4-3; j_call: TRBJ1-5; clone_size: -; cdr3_nt: TGCGCCAGCAGCCAAGATGCGGGGTTAGGCAATCAGCCCCAGCATTTT; cdr3_aa: CASSQDAGLGNQPQHF
d_call: -; v_call: TRBV6-2/TRBV6-3; j_call: TRBJ2-7; clone_size: -; cdr3_nt: TGTGCCAGCAGTTACTCGATAGCAAAGTCCTACGAGCAGTACTTC; cdr3_aa: CASSYSIAKSYEQYF
d_call: -; v_call: TRBV7-9; j_call: TRBJ1-1; clone_size: few; cdr3_nt: TGTGCCAGCAGCCATTGGGACCGGAACACTGAAGCTTTCTTT; cdr3_aa: CASSHWDRNTEAFF
d_call: -; v_call: TRBV6-2/TRBV6-3; j_call: TRBJ2-2; clone_size: few; cdr3_nt: TGTGCCAGCAGTCAATATCTCACCGGGGAGCTGTTTTTT; cdr3_aa: CASSQYLTGELFF
d_call: -; v_call: TRBV12-3/TRBV12-4; j_call: TRBJ1-1; clone_size: few; cdr3_nt: TGTGCCAGCAGCAACCGACTGGGAATGAACACTGAAGCTTTCTTT; cdr3_aa: CASSNRLGMNTEAFF
d_call: TRBD2; v_call: TRBV7-2; j_call: TRBJ2-4; clone_size: -; cdr3_nt: TGTGCCAGCAGCCCGGGGACTAGCGGGGGCAAAAACATTCAGTACTTC; cdr3_aa: CASSPGTSGGKNIQYF
d_call: TRBD2; v_call: TRBV9; j_call: TRBJ2-1; clone_size: once; cdr3_nt: TGTGCCAGCAGCGTAGCTAGCGGGGGGTACAATGAGCAGTTCTTC; cdr3_aa: CASSVASGGYNEQFF
d_call: -; v_call: TRBV9; j_call: TRBJ2-5; clone_size: -; cdr3_nt: TGTGCCAGCAGTATCCAGGGAACGGGAGAGACCCAGTACTTC; cdr3_aa: CASSIQGTGETQYF
d_call: TRBD2; v_call: TRBV7-2; j_call: TRBJ2-3; clone_size: -; cdr3_nt: TGTGCCAGCAGCTTACGCCTAGCGGTACTCAACACAGATACGCAGTATTTT; cdr3_aa: CASSLRLAVLNTDTQYF
d_call: -; v_call: TRBV29-1; j_call: TRBJ2-5; clone_size: few; cdr3_nt: TGCAGCGTTGACAGCACCCAAGAGACCCAGTACTTC; cdr3_aa: CSVDSTQETQYF
d_call: TRBD1; v_call: TRBV9; j_call: TRBJ2-5; clone_size: -; cdr3_nt: TGTGCCAGCAGCGTGGACAGGCGATTGGGAGAGACCCAGTACTTC; cdr3_aa: CASSVDRRLGETQYF
d_call: TRBD2; v_call: TRBV6-2/TRBV6-3; j_call: TRBJ2-2; clone_size: many; cdr3_nt: TGTGCCAGCAGTTACTCCGGGACTAGCGGGGGATGGAACACCGGGGAGCTGTTTTTT; cdr3_aa: CASSYSGTSGGWNTGELFF
d_call: -; v_call: TRBV20-1; j_call: TRBJ1-5; clone_size: -; cdr3_nt: TGCAGTGCTAGGGCGGGGGCGAGGTCCCAGCATTTT; cdr3_aa: CSARAGARSQHF
d_call: TRBD2; v_call: TRBV20-1; j_call: TRBJ2-7; clone_size: few; cdr3_nt: TGCAGTGCTATAGCGGGGGGCCGGTACGAGCAGTACTTC; cdr3_aa: CSAIAGGRYEQYF
d_call: -; v_call: TRBV6-1; j_call: TRBJ1-4; clone_size: many; cdr3_nt: TGTGCCAGCAGTCGCGAGACAGGAGGAACTAATGAAAAACTGTTTTTT; cdr3_aa: CASSRETGGTNEKLFF
d_call: -; v_call: TRBV4-3; j_call: TRBJ2-6; clone_size: few; cdr3_nt: TGCGCCAGCAGCCAAGTTGCGGGTAGCTCTGGGGCCAACGTCCTGACTTTC; cdr3_aa: CASSQVAGSSGANVLTF
d_call: -; v_call: TRBV12-3/TRBV12-4; j_call: TRBJ2-2; clone_size: -; cdr3_nt: TGTGCCAGCAGCTCAGGGACACTCGGGTACACCGGGGAGCTGTTTTTT; cdr3_aa: CASSSGTLGYTGELFF
d_call: -; v_call: TRBV30; j_call: TRBJ2-7; clone_size: -; cdr3_nt: TGTGCCTGGACAAGCCGGTCTCCTTGGGAGCAGTACTTC; cdr3_aa: CAWTSRSPWEQYF
d_call: -; v_call: TRBV19; j_call: TRBJ1-5; clone_size: few; cdr3_nt: TGTGCCAGTAGCGCAGGATACACTCAGCCCCAGCATTTT; cdr3_aa: CASSAGYTQPQHF
d_call: -; v_call: TRBV29-1; j_call: TRBJ2-1; clone_size: -; cdr3_nt: TGCAGCGTCCTAAATACACACAGGGAAGGCGGTGAGCAGTTCTTC; cdr3_aa: CSVLNTHREGGEQFF
d_call: TRBD1; v_call: TRBV5-1; j_call: TRBJ2-7; clone_size: many; cdr3_nt: TGCGCCAGCAGCCTGGACAGGGGAGGCCTTGGGGGGCAGTACTTC; cdr3_aa: CASSLDRGGLGGQYF